Here is one T cell receptor beta chain with its context. Its specific antigen is unknown. Per-base qualities were not stored, and no clone one base away is much larger. Taken from the germline V gene, the CDR1 and CDR2 loops are MNHEY and SVGAGI. Reading from cysteine to phenylalanine, the CDR3 counts 11 amino acids. Just CDR3 DNA is preserved here, 33 bases in frame from base 1. Using the deep immunoSEQ assay, TCR CDR3 regions were amplified from genomic DNA by multiplex PCR. Extracted genomic DNA from each cell subset was distributed evenly across all wells of several immunoSEQ 96-well plates, and each plate was treated as a replicate. For sorted subsets, around 200 ng genomic DNA, equal to tens of thousands of T cell genomes, was loaded into each replicate PCR. Purified libraries were measured with a Qubit 3.0 fluorometer, size-checked on a Bioanalyzer 2100, and measured again with the KAPA Library Quantification kit. Each immunoSEQ 96-well plate was sequenced on its own single-read 150-cycle Illumina NextSeq 550 flow cell. The original pipeline was this. Because the immunoSEQ output included only junctional sequences and no quality scores, the filtering could not be the same as the filtering used for full-length reads. To assign V/J genes and CDR3, sequences were annotated against IMGT germline references using PyIR, a Python wrapper for IgBLAST v1.9. Reads were removed for weak V/J assignments (E-value above 1e-6), missing CDR3, stop codons, out-of-frame junctions, or ambiguous translated residues. A V3J clonotype was defined by an identical inferred V gene, J gene, and CDR3 amino acid sequence. Percentage overlap between repertoires was computed as shared unique clonotypes divided by the size of the smaller repertoire. Repertoire richness was assessed with RTK rarefaction, the Chao1 estimator, and Recon v2.1 estimates of unobserved clonotypes. OLGA was used to compute generation probabilities for all TCRbeta clonotypes that the gDNA method yielded from a handful of donors. Sourced from immuneACCESS, this table was stored by TCRdb with only in-frame sequences that have V and J called. A share of the clones is absent; for the studies checked, an unresolved V gene accounts for under half, and the remainder has no known explanation. The DNA gave D and trimming, while V, J and clone size come from that table. For this sample there are under 1 million clones; more than 85% appear just once. The biggest ten clones account for about 24% of the sample.

CD8 naive samples were CD45RO-negative cells positively selected for CCR7, giving a CD45RA+CCR7+ population that excluded TemRA cells. The donors were healthy, HIV-negative adults with no recently reported acute infections or vaccinations. Every donor was a Caucasian adult residing in Nashville, Tennessee, USA. After blood collection by leukapheresis, PBMCs were isolated using Ficoll-Histopaque density gradient centrifugation and then cryopreserved in the vapor phase of liquid nitrogen. Purity and quantity of every magnetically sorted T cell population were checked by analytical flow cytometry. From each sorted fraction, genomic DNA was isolated and quantified by UV absorbance on a Nanodrop 2000c. These data belong to a study of shared clonotypes between healthy human individuals (dated by TCRdb to 2020 to 2022). Context from the whole study: A couple of women and a few men aged 18 to 49 years were included in the cohort. For each donor, CD4 naive and CD4 memory were each given three plates, CD8 naive was given two plates, and CD8 memory was given one plate. Blood TCR repertoires of roughly five healthy adults were deeply sequenced to estimate repertoire size and the extent of clonotype sharing between individuals. Different laboratories and diverse techniques were used to prepare libraries and sequence TCR repertoires, to increase sequencing depth and limit assay-specific biases. Per donor, leukapheresis produced somewhere between about 0.8 and 9 billion PBMCs.

Summary of the overall study and its limitations: Sampling was restricted to blood, and TCR repertoires in tissues likely differ from the TCR repertoires found in blood. Pairwise subsampling indicated that sequencing depth was expected to affect the degree of clonotype sharing among donors. Because the study included a small number of donors, the genetic and exposure-history diversity represented was limited. About 4.5% of naive CD4, around 4% of naive CD8, 2.3% of memory CD4, and 0.4% of memory CD8 clonotypes were shared across several donors. Estimated clonotype richness was generally larger for naive than for memory subsets. Compared with non-shared clonotypes, clonotypes shared by all four sorted-subset donors had higher generation probabilities. Rarefaction of sorted-subset datasets indicated incomplete sequencing despite the large sequencing depth.

The sample was naive CD8+ T cells sorted from blood. The cell subset or site label for this specimen denotes: CD45RA+CCR7+. This TCR came from a man aged 30-40 years in good health. The sequence joins TRBV6-5 to TRBJ2-3; no D gene call is confident. The nucleotide sequence reads as follows: TGTGCTGTTATGATGGGTGATACGCAGTATTTT. Its protein product is CAVMMGDTQYF.